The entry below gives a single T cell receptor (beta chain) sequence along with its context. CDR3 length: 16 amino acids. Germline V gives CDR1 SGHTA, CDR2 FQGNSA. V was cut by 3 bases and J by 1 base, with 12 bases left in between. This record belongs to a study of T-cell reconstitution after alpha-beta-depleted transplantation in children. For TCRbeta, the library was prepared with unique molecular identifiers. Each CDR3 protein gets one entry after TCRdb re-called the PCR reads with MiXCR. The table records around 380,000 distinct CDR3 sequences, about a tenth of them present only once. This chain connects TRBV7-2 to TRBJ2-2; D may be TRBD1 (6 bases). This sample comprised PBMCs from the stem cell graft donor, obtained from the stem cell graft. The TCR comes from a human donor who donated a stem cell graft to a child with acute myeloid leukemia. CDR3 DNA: TGTGCCAGCAGCTTCCGGCAGGGGCGGAACACCGGGGAGCTGTTTTTT. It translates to CASSFRQGRNTGELFF.